What follows describes a single TCR beta chain. Only in-frame clones appear in the TCRdb table, and some are missing; sequencing was by immunoSEQ multiplex PCR. There are 250,000 to 300,000 clones in the sample; nearly 90% occur only once, and roughly 4.5% lies in the top ten. The data are from a study of blood T cell repertoires in COVID-19. Trimming pared 5 bases from V and 5 bases from J, leaving 6 bases between. Germline V gene data show CDR1 as SNHLY and CDR2 as FYNNEI. The CDR3 spans 12 residues. This sequence originates from a woman aged 40 to 50 who had recovered from COVID-19. Sequenced sample: peripheral blood. The V call is TRBV2, the J call TRBJ1-4; D gene uncertain. The CDR3 DNA is TGTGCCAGCAGTACACCGAATGAAAAACTGTTTTTT. It codes for CASSTPNEKLFF.